The next 22 T cell receptor beta chains were all read from a single sample in a study of shared clonotypes between healthy human individuals. Positive CCR7 selection of CD45RO-negative cells yielded the naive CD8 cells, and terminally differentiated effector memory CD45RA+ cells were excluded. The protocol was immunoSEQ multiplex PCR, while the TCRdb copy is restricted to in-frame clones and leaves out a portion. Here the sample spans around 2,000,000 clones, about 95% being singletons. The sequenced sample was naive CD8+ T cells sorted from blood. These receptors all stem from a young man in good health.

This clone has only a few counts. J is TRBJ1-2 and V is TRBV19, with 8 bases matching TRBD1. Germline CDR1 and CDR2: LNHDA and SQIVND (reference sequence). CDR3 length equals 14 residues. V shed 7 bases, J shed 4 bases, and the junction held 8 bases outside the gene matches. Here the CDR3 DNA reads TGTGCCAGTAACAACAGGGGGATGGCCTATGGCTACACCTTC. Encoded protein: CASNNRGMAYGYTF. The complete variable domain, with remaining parts taken from reference TRBV19 and TRBJ1-2, reads DGGITQSPKYLFRKEGQNVTLSCEQNLNHDAMYWYRQDPGQGLRLIYYSQIVNDFQKGDIAEGYSVSREKKESFPLTVTSAQKNPTAFYLCASNNRGMAYGYTFGSGTRLTVV.

The rearrangement uses TRBV7-9 and TRBJ1-5; TRBD1 might be the D (5 bases). CDR1 is SEHNR, CDR2 FQNEAQ, per germline (reference sequence). V lost 1 base, J lost 2 bases, and 12 bases lay in between. This CDR3 is 16 amino acids long. The CDR3 is CASSLGGEEGNQPQHF. The DNA for the CDR3 is TGTGCCAGCAGCTTAGGAGGGGAAGAGGGCAATCAGCCCCAGCATTTT. The complete variable domain, with remaining parts taken from reference TRBV7-9 and TRBJ1-5, reads DTGVSQNPRHKITKRGQNVTFRCDPISEHNRLYWYRQTLGQGPEFLTYFQNEAQLEKSRLLSDRFSAERPKGSFSTLEIQRTEQGDSAMYLCASSLGGEEGNQPQHFGDGTRLSIL.

This chain uses TRBV10-2 with TRBJ2-7; D remains unclear. The CDR3 covers 15 residues. Trimming shortened V by 2 bases and J by 0 bases, and 11 bases separated the two germline ends. CDR1 and CDR2 from the germline V gene are WSHSY and SAAADI. The CDR3 DNA sequence: TGCGCCAGCAGTGAGGTTTTGGGAAGCTCCTACGAGCAGTACTTC. Residues: CASSEVLGSSYEQYF.

The chain employs TRBV2 and TRBJ2-1; 10 bases match TRBD1. V dropped 6 bases and J dropped 0; count of bases not matched to a gene: 11. This CDR3 spans 18 amino acids. The germline CDR1 and CDR2 sequences are SNHLY and FYNNEI. The CDR3 DNA follows: TGTGCCAGCAGCTTGACAGGGGGCTGGGCGGGCTCCTACAATGAGCAGTTCTTC. Its translation is CASSLTGGWAGSYNEQFF.

The CDR3 region is CASSPRWRPPYEQYF. In nucleotides, the CDR3 is TGTGCCAGCAGCCCCCGCTGGAGGCCACCCTACGAGCAGTACTTC. The chain combines TRBV6-5 with TRBJ2-7, with D possibly being TRBD2 (5 bases). The CDR3 is 15 residues long. CDR1 and CDR2 from the germline V gene are MNHEY and SVGAGI. Trimming removed 6 bases at V and 2 bases at J, with 17 bases between.

This chain links TRBV27 with TRBJ2-3; D may be TRBD2 (5 bases). V dropped 2 bases and J dropped 2 bases, with 11 bases sitting between them. Germline CDR1 and CDR2: MNHEY and SMNVEV (reference sequence). The CDR3 totals 15 residues. The CDR3 nucleotides read TGTGCCAGCAGTTTAGGGAGCGGATACACAGATACGCAGTATTTT. This codes for CASSLGSGYTDTQYF.

Here the CDR3 DNA reads TGTGCCAGCAGTTACAGGGCTGCTGAGCAGTTCTTC. Translated: CASSYRAAEQFF. The chain joins TRBV27 to TRBJ2-1, with D perhaps matching TRBD1 (6 bases). V was clipped by 4 bases and J by 9 bases, with 10 bases between them. This CDR3 is 12 amino acids long. CDR1 is MNHEY, CDR2 SMNVEV, per germline (reference sequence).

This clone was seen just once. V is TRBV7-2 and J is TRBJ2-5; a weak D match, TRBD2 (7 bases). The CDR3 is 16 amino acids. V dropped 5 bases and J dropped 2 bases, with 18 bases sitting between them. Germline CDR1 is SGHTA and CDR2 is FQGNSA. Here the CDR3 reads CASSPLAGAGQETQYF. CDR3 sequence (DNA): TGTGCCAGCAGCCCGCTGGCGGGGGCGGGTCAAGAGACCCAGTACTTC.

The chain joins TRBV10-3 to TRBJ1-1; no definite D call. CDR1 ENHRY and CDR2 SYGVKD come from the germline V gene. This CDR3 has 13 amino acids. With 2 bases removed from V and 5 bases from J, the gap between germline ends came to 9 bases. The CDR3 DNA follows: TGTGCCATCAGTGAGATTCAGGAAACTGAAGCTTTCTTT. It translates to CAISEIQETEAFF.

This chain connects TRBV5-6 to TRBJ1-5, with TRBD1 matching over 7 bases. The V and J ends lost 0 bases and 5 bases, in that order; junction bases with no gene match: 8. Germline V gene sequence: CDR1 SGHDT, CDR2 YYEEEE. This CDR3 comprises 16 residues. Here the CDR3 DNA reads TGTGCCAGCAGCTTGGTGACAGGGATTGTGGATCAGCCCCAGCATTTT. Residues: CASSLVTGIVDQPQHF.

The V and J genes are TRBV2 and TRBJ2-3, with D hard to call. This CDR3 comprises 15 residues. Trimming stripped 2 bases from V and 2 bases from J, with 11 bases between. Germline CDR1 and CDR2: SNHLY and FYNNEI. The CDR3 DNA follows: TGTGCCAGCAGTGAAATAGGCCTAAACACAGATACGCAGTATTTT. As protein: CASSEIGLNTDTQYF.

Written as DNA, the CDR3 is TGCAGCGTTGTCCAGGGGTATGGCACCGGGGAGCTGTTTTTT. Translated: CSVVQGYGTGELFF. This chain connects TRBV29-1 to TRBJ2-2, with D tentatively TRBD1 (6 bases). Germline assignment: CDR1 SQVTM and CDR2 ANQGSEA. This CDR3 comprises 14 residues. The ends were cut back, 4 bases at V and 4 bases at J, with 13 bases in the middle.

As regards this clone: Within the sample, other DNA sequences also encode this same CDR3. The CDR3 region is CASSQGTGVNSPLHF. CDR3 DNA: TGCGCCAGCAGCCAAGGTACAGGGGTGAATTCACCCCTCCACTTT. This chain uses TRBV4-3 with TRBJ1-6; 7 bases align to TRBD1. CDR3 length: 15 residues. Germline CDR1 LGHNA, CDR2 YSLEER. The ends lost 1 base at V and 7 bases at J; junction bases unmatched: 4.

The chain employs TRBV30 and TRBJ1-3, with D perhaps TRBD1 (6 bases). CDR1 is GTSNPN and CDR2 is SVGIG in the germline V gene (reference sequence). The CDR3 contains 17 residues. Trimming cost V 2 bases and J 0 bases, with 17 bases left between them. The CDR3 nucleotides are TGTGCCTGGAGTCAACCCGAGGACAGAGACTCTGGAAACACCATATATTTT. Amino acid sequence: CAWSQPEDRDSGNTIYF.

V is TRBV12-2 and J is TRBJ1-2; TRBD1, the table's D call, was not compared with the DNA. TRBV12-2 is a recognized pseudogene. The CDR3 runs 14 residues. The CDR3 sequence: CASRTRTAVYGYTF. In DNA, the CDR3 is TGTGCAAGTCGCACTAGGACAGCGGTCTATGGCTACACCTTC.

This chain connects TRBV6-1 to TRBJ2-2; D possibly matches TRBD1 or TRBD2 (6 bases each). V was shortened by 6 bases and J by 7 bases, with 15 bases between the two germline ends. This CDR3 comprises 14 residues. The germline CDR1 and CDR2 sequences are MNHNS and SASEGT. In nucleotides, the CDR3 is TGTGCCAGCAGACCCCGGGGGCGCGACGGGGAGCTGTTTTTT. It encodes CASRPRGRDGELFF.

The chain has TRBV19 and TRBJ1-1; no reliable D call. The CDR3 loop spans 9 amino acids. Trimming pared 9 bases from V and 4 bases from J, leaving 3 bases between. The germline gives CDR1 LNHDA, CDR2 SQIVND (reference sequence). The CDR3 reads CASGTEAFF. CDR3 DNA: TGTGCCAGCGGCACTGAAGCTTTCTTT.

The sample holds one count of this clone. The chain recombines TRBV29-1 with TRBJ2-1, with a tentative D call TRBD2 (5 bases). This CDR3 is built from 12 residues. Trimming took off 0 bases at V and 15 bases at J, with 15 bases between the two ends. Germline CDR1 reads SQVTM; CDR2 reads ANQGSEA. The CDR3 here is CSVEDLEGWGFF. CDR3 in DNA: TGCAGCGTTGAAGATCTAGAGGGTTGGGGGTTCTTC.

As for this clone: This could be a read error, since a much larger clone is one nucleotide away. The chain combines TRBV13 with TRBJ2-6; D is uncertain. The CDR3 sequence is 13 residues long. Germline V lookup: CDR1 PRHDT, CDR2 FYEKMQ (reference sequence). Between the trimmed V and J ends, which lost 5 bases and 2 bases, there was a span of 4 bases. Written as DNA, the CDR3 is TGTGCCAGCAGCCGAGCTGGGGCCAACGTCCTGACTTTC. It is translated as CASSRAGANVLTF.

This chain links TRBV5-1 with TRBJ2-5; a weak D match, TRBD1 (6 bases). V lost 4 bases, J lost 2 bases, and 12 bases lay in between. The CDR3 totals 14 residues. CDR1 and CDR2 (germline): SGHRS, YFSETQ. CDR3 in amino acids: CASSPRTAQETQYF. The CDR3, as DNA: TGCGCCAGCAGCCCAAGGACAGCTCAAGAGACCCAGTACTTC. The variable domain in full, completed from reference TRBV5-1 and TRBJ2-5, reads KAGVTQTPRYLIKTRGQQVTLSCSPISGHRSVSWYQQTPGQGLQFLFEYFSETQRNKGNFPGRFSGRQFSNSRSEMNVSTLELGDSALYLCASSPRTAQETQYFGPGTRLLVL.

V is TRBV6-8 and J is TRBJ2-3, with 13 bases fitting TRBD2. CDR3 length: 20 amino acids. Looked up from germline, CDR1 is MNHGY and CDR2 is SAAAGT. With 2 bases clipped from V and 5 bases from J, the junction kept 16 bases outside the gene matches. The CDR3: CASSYPTGTSGMPAGDTQYF. The CDR3 nucleotides read TGTGCCAGCAGTTACCCAACCGGGACTAGCGGGATGCCTGCTGGAGATACGCAGTATTTT.

The rearrangement uses TRBV7-9 and TRBJ2-3, with D tentatively TRBD1 (6 bases). The V end lost 2 bases, the J end lost 3 bases, and 12 bases lay between the germline ends. Per the germline V gene, CDR1 is SEHNR and CDR2 is FQNEAQ (reference sequence). There are 15 residues in the CDR3. The CDR3 sequence is CASSLSQGWTDTQYF. CDR3 sequence (DNA): TGTGCCAGCAGCTTATCCCAGGGGTGGACAGATACGCAGTATTTT. Looking up the rest from reference TRBV7-9 and TRBJ2-3 gives the full variable domain: DTGVSQNPRHKITKRGQNVTFRCDPISEHNRLYWYRQTLGQGPEFLTYFQNEAQLEKSRLLSDRFSAERPKGSFSTLEIQRTEQGDSAMYLCASSLSQGWTDTQYFGPGTRLTVL.